One sample yielded the 4 T cell receptor beta chains listed below, sequenced in a study of metastatic and nonmetastatic thyroid tumors. TCRdb redid the clone calls on the PCR reads using MiXCR. This sample yields roughly 12,000 clones, of which roughly 21% are seen a single time; 14% belongs to the top ten. No patient had received any treatment before thyroid surgery. The material sequenced was adjacent normal tissue. The receptor source for this set is a female donor with papillary thyroid cancer or a benign thyroid nodule (not recorded which). Some clones in this sample may be carry-over from other donors' samples.

This clone is classed as medium-sized (0.01 to 0.1%). V usage is TRBV2 and J usage is TRBJ1-1, with D possibly being TRBD1 (5 bases). CDR3 length equals 12 residues. The V gene lost 4 bases and the J gene lost 6 bases, with 9 bases spanning the gap. CDR1 and CDR2 from the germline V gene are SNHLY and FYNNEI. The CDR3 is CASSGRVPEAFF. In DNA form, the CDR3 reads TGTGCCAGCAGTGGCAGGGTCCCTGAAGCTTTCTTT.

Sample share makes this clone medium-sized. V and J are TRBV9 and TRBJ2-7; 14 bases fit TRBD2. V shed 4 bases, J shed 5 bases, and the junction held 11 bases outside the gene matches. The CDR3 has 17 residues. Germline lookup yields CDR1 SGDLS and CDR2 YYNGEE. CDR3 region: CASSLGLAGGRGNEQYF. The CDR3 region has the DNA TGTGCCAGCAGCCTCGGACTAGCGGGGGGAAGAGGCAACGAGCAGTACTTC.

The J gene is TRBJ2-5, the V gene TRBV20-1, with a tentative D call TRBD1 (5 bases). The CDR3 loop spans 15 amino acids. Trimming removed 7 bases at V and 0 bases at J, with 18 bases between. The germline V gene encodes CDR1 DFQATT and CDR2 SNEGSKA (reference sequence). CDR3 in DNA: TGCAGTGTCGAAGGGGATAGCAGAAACCAAGAGACCCAGTACTTC. It codes for CSVEGDSRNQETQYF.

V is TRBV20-1 and J is TRBJ2-1; 8 bases map to TRBD2. Germline assignment: CDR1 DFQATT and CDR2 SNEGSKA (reference sequence). There are 16 residues in the CDR3. The ends lost 3 bases at V and 3 bases at J; junction bases unmatched: 10. In DNA form, the CDR3 reads TGCAGTGCTAGGAGCCTCTCGGGGGGGCACTACAATGAGCAGTTCTTC. The encoded protein is CSARSLSGGHYNEQFF.